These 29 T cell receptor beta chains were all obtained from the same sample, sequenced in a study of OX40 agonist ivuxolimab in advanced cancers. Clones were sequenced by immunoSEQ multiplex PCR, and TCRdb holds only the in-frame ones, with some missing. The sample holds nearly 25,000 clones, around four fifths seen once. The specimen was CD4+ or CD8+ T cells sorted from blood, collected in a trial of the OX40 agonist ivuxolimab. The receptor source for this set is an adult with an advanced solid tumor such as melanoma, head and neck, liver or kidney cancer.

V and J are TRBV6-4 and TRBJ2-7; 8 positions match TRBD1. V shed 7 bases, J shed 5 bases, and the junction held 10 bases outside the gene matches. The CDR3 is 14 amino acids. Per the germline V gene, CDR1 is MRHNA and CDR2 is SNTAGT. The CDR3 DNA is TGTGCCAGCATTATACCGGACAGGGCCAACGAGCAGTACTTC. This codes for CASIIPDRANEQYF.

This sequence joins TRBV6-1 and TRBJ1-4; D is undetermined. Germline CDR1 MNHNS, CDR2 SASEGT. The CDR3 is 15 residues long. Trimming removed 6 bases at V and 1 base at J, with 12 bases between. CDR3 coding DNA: TGTGCCAGCAGCCCCCGTGGGGAAACTAATGAAAAACTGTTTTTT. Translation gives CASSPRGETNEKLFF.

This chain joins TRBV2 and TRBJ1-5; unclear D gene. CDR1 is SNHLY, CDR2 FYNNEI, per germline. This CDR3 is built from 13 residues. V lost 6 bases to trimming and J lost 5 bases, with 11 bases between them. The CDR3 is CASSPVLDQPQHF. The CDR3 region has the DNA TGTGCCAGCAGCCCCGTCCTCGATCAGCCCCAGCATTTT.

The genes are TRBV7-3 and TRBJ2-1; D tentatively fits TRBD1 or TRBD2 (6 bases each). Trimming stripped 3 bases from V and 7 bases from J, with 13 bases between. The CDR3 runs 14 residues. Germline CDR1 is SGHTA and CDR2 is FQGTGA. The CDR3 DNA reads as TGTGCCAGCAGCTTCGGGGGCGGAGGGAATGAGCAGTTCTTC. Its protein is CASSFGGGGNEQFF.

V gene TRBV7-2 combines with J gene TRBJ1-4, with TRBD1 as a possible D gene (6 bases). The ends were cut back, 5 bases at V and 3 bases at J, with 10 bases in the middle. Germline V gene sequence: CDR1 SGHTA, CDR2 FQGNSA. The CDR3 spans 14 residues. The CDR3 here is CASSPGVANEKLFF. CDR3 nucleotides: TGTGCCAGCAGCCCAGGGGTAGCTAATGAAAAACTGTTTTTT.

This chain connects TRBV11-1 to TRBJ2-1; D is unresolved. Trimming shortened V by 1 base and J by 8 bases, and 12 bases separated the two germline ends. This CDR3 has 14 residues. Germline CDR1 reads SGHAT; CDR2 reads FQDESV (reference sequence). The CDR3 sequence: CASSLGRGNHEQFF. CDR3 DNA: TGTGCCAGCAGCTTAGGGCGTGGGAATCATGAGCAGTTCTTC.

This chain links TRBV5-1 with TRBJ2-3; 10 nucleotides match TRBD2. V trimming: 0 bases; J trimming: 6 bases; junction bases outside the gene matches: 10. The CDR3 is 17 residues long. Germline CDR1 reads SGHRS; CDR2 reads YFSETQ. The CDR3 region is CASSLGPSGGRRDTQYF. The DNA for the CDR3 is TGCGCCAGCAGCTTGGGCCCTAGCGGGGGAAGGCGGGATACGCAGTATTTT.

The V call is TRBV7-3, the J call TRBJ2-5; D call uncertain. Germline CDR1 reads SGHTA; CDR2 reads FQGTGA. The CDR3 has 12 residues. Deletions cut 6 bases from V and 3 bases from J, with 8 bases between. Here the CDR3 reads CASSRAEETQYF. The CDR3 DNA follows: TGTGCCAGCAGTCGCGCAGAAGAGACCCAGTACTTC.

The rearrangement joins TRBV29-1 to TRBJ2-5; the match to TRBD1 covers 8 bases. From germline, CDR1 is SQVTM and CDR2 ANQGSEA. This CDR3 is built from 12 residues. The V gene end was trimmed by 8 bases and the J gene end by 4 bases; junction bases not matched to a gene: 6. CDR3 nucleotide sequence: TGCAGCACAACCGACAGGGGAGAGACCCAGTACTTC. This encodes CSTTDRGETQYF.

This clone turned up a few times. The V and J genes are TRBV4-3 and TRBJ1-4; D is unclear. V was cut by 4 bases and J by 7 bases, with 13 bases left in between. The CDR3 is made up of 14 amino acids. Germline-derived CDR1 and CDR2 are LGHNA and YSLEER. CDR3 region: CASSPTRWAEKLFF. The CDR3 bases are TGCGCCAGCAGCCCGACAAGGTGGGCTGAAAAACTGTTTTTT.

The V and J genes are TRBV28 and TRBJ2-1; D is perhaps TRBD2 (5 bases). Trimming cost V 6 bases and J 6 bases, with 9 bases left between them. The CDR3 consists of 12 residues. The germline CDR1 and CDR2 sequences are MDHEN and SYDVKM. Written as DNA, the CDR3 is TGTGCCAGCAGAGCTAGCCTCAATGAGCAGTTCTTC. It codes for CASRASLNEQFF.

CDR3 loop: CASSGFAGSTDTQYF. CDR3 DNA: TGTGCCAGCAGTGGCTTTGCAGGCAGCACAGATACGCAGTATTTT. This chain connects TRBV6-1 to TRBJ2-3; D unresolved. The germline V gene has CDR1 MNHNS and CDR2 SASEGT. The length of the CDR3 is 15 residues. With 4 bases removed from V and 0 bases from J, the gap between germline ends came to 11 bases.

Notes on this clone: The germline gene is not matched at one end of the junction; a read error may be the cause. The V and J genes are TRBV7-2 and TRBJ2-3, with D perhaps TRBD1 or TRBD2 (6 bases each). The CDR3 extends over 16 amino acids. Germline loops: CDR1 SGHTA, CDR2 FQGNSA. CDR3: CASSLGGGSRTDTQYF. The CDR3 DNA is TGTGCCAGCAGTTTAGGAGGGGGATCTCGCACAGATACGCAGTATTTT. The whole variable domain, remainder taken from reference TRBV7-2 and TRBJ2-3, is GAGVSQSPSNKVTEKGKDVELRCDPISGHTALYWYRQSLGQGLEFLIYFQGNSAPDKSGLPSDRFSAERTGGSVSTLTIQRTQQEDSAVYLCASSLGGGSRTDTQYFGPGTRLTVL.

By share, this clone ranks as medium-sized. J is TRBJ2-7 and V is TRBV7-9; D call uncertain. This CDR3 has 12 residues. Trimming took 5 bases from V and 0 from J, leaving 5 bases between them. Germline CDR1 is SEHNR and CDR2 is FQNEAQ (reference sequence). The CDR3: CASSMGSYEQYF. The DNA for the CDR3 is TGTGCCAGCAGCATGGGCTCCTACGAGCAGTACTTC.

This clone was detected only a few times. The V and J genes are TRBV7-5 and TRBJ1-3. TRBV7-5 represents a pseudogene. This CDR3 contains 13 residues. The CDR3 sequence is CARRGGTGNTIYF. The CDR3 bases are TGTGCCAGAAGGGGGGGCACTGGAAACACCATATATTTT.

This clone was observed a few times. Written as DNA, the CDR3 is TGTGCCAGCAGCACAAGACAGGGGCACTATGGCTACACCTTC. Its protein is CASSTRQGHYGYTF. This chain links TRBV14 with TRBJ1-2; TRBD1 agrees at 8 bases. Germline lookup yields CDR1 SGHDN and CDR2 FVKESK. Germline trimming cut 5 bases from V and 3 bases from J; bases unmatched to any gene: 5. The CDR3 extends over 14 amino acids.

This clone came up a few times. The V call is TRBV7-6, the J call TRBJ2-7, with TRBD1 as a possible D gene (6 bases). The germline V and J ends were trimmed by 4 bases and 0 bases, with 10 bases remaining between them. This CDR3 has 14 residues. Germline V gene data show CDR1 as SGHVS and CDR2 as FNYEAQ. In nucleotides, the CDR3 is TGTGCCAGCAGCTCTGACAGGAGCTCCTACGAGCAGTACTTC. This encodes CASSSDRSSYEQYF.

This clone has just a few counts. CDR3 sequence: CASSSDLRGGELFF. CDR3 sequence (DNA): TGTGCCAGCAGCTCGGACCTACGGGGCGGGGAGCTGTTTTTT. This chain links TRBV7-9 with TRBJ2-2; D possibly corresponds to TRBD2 (5 bases). Germline V gene sequence: CDR1 SEHNR, CDR2 FQNEAQ (reference sequence). V was pared by 4 bases and J by 7 bases, with 13 bases between. The CDR3 covers 14 residues. The whole variable domain, filled in from reference TRBV7-9 and TRBJ2-2, reads DTGVSQNPRHKITKRGQNVTFRCDPISEHNRLYWYRQTLGQGPEFLTYFQNEAQLEKSRLLSDRFSAERPKGSFSTLEIQRTEQGDSAMYLCASSSDLRGGELFFGEGSRLTVL.

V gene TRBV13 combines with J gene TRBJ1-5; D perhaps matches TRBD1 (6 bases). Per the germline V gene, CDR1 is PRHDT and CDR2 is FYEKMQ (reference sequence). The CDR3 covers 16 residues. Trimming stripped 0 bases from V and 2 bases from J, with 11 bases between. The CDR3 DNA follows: TGTGCCAGCAGCTTAGGGGGGGGCGCTGGCAATCAGCCCCAGCATTTT. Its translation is CASSLGGGAGNQPQHF.

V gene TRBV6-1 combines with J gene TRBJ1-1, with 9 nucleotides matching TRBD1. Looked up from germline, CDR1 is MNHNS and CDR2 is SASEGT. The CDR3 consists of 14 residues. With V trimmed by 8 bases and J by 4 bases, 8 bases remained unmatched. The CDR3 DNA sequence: TGTGCCAGCTATGAAAGACAGGGGGGCACTGAAGCTTTCTTT. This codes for CASYERQGGTEAFF.

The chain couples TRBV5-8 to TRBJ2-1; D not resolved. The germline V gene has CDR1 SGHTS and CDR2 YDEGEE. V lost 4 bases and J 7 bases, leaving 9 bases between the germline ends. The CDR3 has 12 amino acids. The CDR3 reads CASSPLLNEQFF. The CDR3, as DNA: TGTGCCAGCAGCCCCCTGCTGAATGAGCAGTTCTTC. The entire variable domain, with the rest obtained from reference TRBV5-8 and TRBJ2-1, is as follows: EAGVTQSPTHLIKTRGQQATLRCSPISGHTSVYWYQQALGLGLQFLLWYDEGEERNRGNFPPRFSGRQFPNYSSELNVNALELEDSALYLCASSPLLNEQFFGPGTRLTVL.

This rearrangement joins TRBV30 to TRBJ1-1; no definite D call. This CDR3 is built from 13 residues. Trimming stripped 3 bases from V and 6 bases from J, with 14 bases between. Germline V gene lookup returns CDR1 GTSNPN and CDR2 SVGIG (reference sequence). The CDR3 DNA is TGTGCCTGGAGCAGACCCGGGGTCGCTGAAGCTTTCTTT. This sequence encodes CAWSRPGVAEAFF.

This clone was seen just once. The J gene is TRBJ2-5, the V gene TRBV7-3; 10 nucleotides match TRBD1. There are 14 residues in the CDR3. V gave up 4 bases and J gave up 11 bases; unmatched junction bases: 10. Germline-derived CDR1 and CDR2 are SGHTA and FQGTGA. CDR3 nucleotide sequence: TGTGCCAGCAGCTCCGGGACAGGGGTGGGAGAGCAGTACTTC. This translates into CASSSGTGVGEQYF.

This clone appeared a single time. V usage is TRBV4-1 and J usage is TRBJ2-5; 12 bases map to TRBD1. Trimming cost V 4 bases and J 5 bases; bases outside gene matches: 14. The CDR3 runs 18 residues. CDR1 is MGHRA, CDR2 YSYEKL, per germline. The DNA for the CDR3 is TGCGCCAGCAGCCCGACCGGGACAGGGGGCGACGTGGGGGAGACCCAGTACTTC. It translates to CASSPTGTGGDVGETQYF.

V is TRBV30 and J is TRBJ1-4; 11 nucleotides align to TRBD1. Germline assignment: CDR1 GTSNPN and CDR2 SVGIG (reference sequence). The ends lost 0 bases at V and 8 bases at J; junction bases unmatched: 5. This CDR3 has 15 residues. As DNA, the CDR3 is TGTGCCTGGAGTGTTGGTGGGACAGGGGGGGAAAAACTGTTTTTT. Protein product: CAWSVGGTGGEKLFF.

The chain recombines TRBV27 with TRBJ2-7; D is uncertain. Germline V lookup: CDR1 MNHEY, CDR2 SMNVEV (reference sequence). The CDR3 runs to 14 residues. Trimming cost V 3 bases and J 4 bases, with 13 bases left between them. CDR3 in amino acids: CASSFRQNQYEQYF. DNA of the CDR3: TGTGCCAGCAGTTTTAGGCAGAATCAATACGAGCAGTACTTC.

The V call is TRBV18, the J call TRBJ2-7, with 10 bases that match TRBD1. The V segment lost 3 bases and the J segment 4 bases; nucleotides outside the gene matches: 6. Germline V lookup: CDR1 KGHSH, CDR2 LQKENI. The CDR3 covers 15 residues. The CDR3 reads CASSPPGTGAYEQYF. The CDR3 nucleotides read TGTGCCAGCTCACCCCCCGGGACAGGGGCTTACGAGCAGTACTTC. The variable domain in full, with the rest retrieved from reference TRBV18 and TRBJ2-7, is NAGVMQNPRHLVRRRGQEARLRCSPMKGHSHVYWYRQLPEEGLKFMVYLQKENIIDESGMPKERFSAEFPKEGPSILRIQQVVRGDSAAYFCASSPPGTGAYEQYFGPGTRLTVT.

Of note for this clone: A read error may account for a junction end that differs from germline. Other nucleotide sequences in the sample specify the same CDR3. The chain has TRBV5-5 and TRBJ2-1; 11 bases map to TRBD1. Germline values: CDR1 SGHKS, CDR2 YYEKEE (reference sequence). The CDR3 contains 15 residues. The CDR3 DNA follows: TGTGCCAGCAGTTTGGTGGGACAGGGGGACAATGAGCAGTTCTTC. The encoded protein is CASSLVGQGDNEQFF.

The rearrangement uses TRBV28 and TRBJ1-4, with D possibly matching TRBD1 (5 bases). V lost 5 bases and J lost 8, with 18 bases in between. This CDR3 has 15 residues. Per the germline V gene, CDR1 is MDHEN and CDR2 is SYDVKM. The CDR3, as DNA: TGTGCCAGCAGTGAATGGGGGGTGAAGGAGGAAAAACTGTTTTTT. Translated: CASSEWGVKEEKLFF.